What follows are 12 T cell receptor beta chains derived from one specimen sequenced in a study of molecular identifiers for immune sequencing clone quantification. TCRdb re-called the PCR reads with MiXCR, one entry per CDR3 protein. The sample includes some 97,000 distinct CDR3 sequences, 20% to 30% of them seen just once. Source material: naive CD8+ T cells from blood, with Jurkat cell RNA spiked in. This sample's subset: FACS-sorted CD8+CD4-CCR7+CD45RA+ naive T cells. The receptors here all came from a human donor in good health. Some libraries in this study had Jurkat cell RNA spiked in.

On this clonotype: A read error is possible here, since a much larger clone lies one base away. The genes are TRBV7-2 and TRBJ1-5; D gene uncertain. The CDR3 totals 14 residues. Germline V gives CDR1 SGHTA, CDR2 FQGNSA. The CDR3 DNA reads as TGTGCCAGCAGCTTAGCGGAGTCCGGGCAGCCCCCGCATTTT. Translation gives CASSLAESGQPPHF.

This clonotype was seen at least ten times. CDR3 protein: CASSFGVTTYEQYF. CDR3 nucleotide sequence: TGTGCCAGCAGCTTCGGTGTCACTACCTACGAGCAGTACTTC. The chain joins TRBV5-4 to TRBJ2-7, with unresolved D. The CDR3 has 14 amino acids. The V gene lost 2 bases and the J gene lost 2 bases, with 11 bases spanning the gap. Germline-derived CDR1 and CDR2 are SGHNT and YYREEE (reference sequence).

This clonotype was found many times. The CDR3 region has the DNA TGTGCCAGCAGCCAAGGCCGACCCGAGTCTCCGTATTTT. Translation: CASSQGRPESPYF. The chain joins TRBV14 to TRBJ2-3; D is undetermined. Germline CDR1 reads SGHDN; CDR2 reads FVKESK. The CDR3 is 13 residues long. V lost 1 base and J lost 14, with 16 bases in between.

This clonotype was observed many times. This rearrangement joins TRBV11-2 to TRBJ2-7; D is possibly TRBD1 (6 bases). In germline, CDR1 is SGHAT, CDR2 FQNNGV. CDR3 length: 17 amino acids. Trimming left V 0 bases short and J 1 base short, with 16 bases between. The CDR3 DNA is TGTGCCAGCAGCTTAGAACCTAACAGGGCCCAATCCTACGAGCAGTACTTC. It is translated as CASSLEPNRAQSYEQYF. Full variable domain (rest looked up from reference TRBV11-2 and TRBJ2-7): EAGVAQSPRYKIIEKRQSVAFWCNPISGHATLYWYQQILGQGPKLLIQFQNNGVVDDSQLPKDRFSAERLKGVDSTLKIQPAKLEDSAVYLCASSLEPNRAQSYEQYFGPGTRLTVT.

This clonotype has ten or more counts. The rearrangement links TRBV4-1 to TRBJ2-7; D may match TRBD1 or TRBD2 (5 bases each). Looked up from germline, CDR1 is MGHRA and CDR2 is YSYEKL. CDR3 size: 16 residues. V was clipped by 2 bases and J by 4 bases, with 18 bases between them. The CDR3 reads CASSQFTGTTEYEQYF. CDR3 bases: TGCGCCAGCAGCCAATTTACCGGGACCACTGAGTACGAGCAGTACTTC.

This clonotype was counted ten times or more. The CDR3 loop is CASNPGWDYTEAFF. The CDR3 coding sequence is TGTGCCAGCAACCCGGGATGGGATTACACTGAAGCTTTCTTT. The gene calls are TRBV5-5 and TRBJ1-1, with no clear D. Germline V gene sequence: CDR1 SGHKS, CDR2 YYEKEE (reference sequence). The CDR3 length is 14 residues. With 6 bases removed from V and 3 bases from J, the gap between germline ends came to 15 bases. The whole variable domain, filled in from reference TRBV5-5 and TRBJ1-1, reads DAGVTQSPTHLIKTRGQQVTLRCSPISGHKSVSWYQQVLGQGPQFIFQYYEKEERGRGNFPDRFSARQFPNYSSELNVNALLLGDSALYLCASNPGWDYTEAFFGQGTRLTVV.

This clonotype was observed at least ten times. The genes are TRBV11-2 and TRBJ2-5; 7 positions agree with TRBD1. Germline lookup yields CDR1 SGHAT and CDR2 FQNNGV. The CDR3 is made up of 12 amino acids. Germline trimming cut 10 bases from V and 7 bases from J; bases unmatched to any gene: 9. The CDR3, as DNA: TGTGCCACCAGGGACAGTACAGGGACCCAGTACTTC. This encodes CATRDSTGTQYF. The full variable domain, in which reference TRBV11-2 and TRBJ2-5 provide the parts outside the CDR3, is EAGVAQSPRYKIIEKRQSVAFWCNPISGHATLYWYQQILGQGPKLLIQFQNNGVVDDSQLPKDRFSAERLKGVDSTLKIQPAKLEDSAVYLCATRDSTGTQYFGPGTRLLVL.

Regarding this clonotype: A much bigger clone sits one base away, suggesting this may be a read error. The CDR3 end shows no conserved phenylalanine or tryptophan, and so a read error is likely. The rearrangement links TRBV13 to TRBJ2-1, with 11 bases matching TRBD1. Trimming removed 5 bases from V and 4 bases from J; junction bases left unmatched: 7. The V gene's germline CDR1 is PRHDT and CDR2 FYEKMQ (reference sequence). The length of the CDR3 is 16 residues. CDR3 DNA: TGTGCCAGCAGCAACTCCGGGACAGGGGGGTACAATGAGCAGTTCCTC. Its protein product is CASSNSGTGGYNEQFL.

CDR3 sequence (DNA): TGTGCCACCAGACCGGACAGGGGCGCCTACAATGAGCAGTTCTTC. It yields the protein CATRPDRGAYNEQFF. The V call is TRBV15, the J call TRBJ2-1, with 9 bases that match TRBD1. The CDR3 has 15 residues. CDR1 is LNHNV and CDR2 is YYDKDF in the germline V gene (reference sequence). V lost 6 bases, J lost 2 bases, and 5 bases stayed unmatched.

This clonotype was recorded many times. CDR3: CASSLTARTVLDTQYF. CDR3 nucleotide sequence: TGTGCCAGCAGCCTCACAGCCAGGACAGTACTAGATACGCAGTATTTT. The chain carries TRBV9 and TRBJ2-3, with D tentatively TRBD1 (6 bases). Germline CDR1 SGDLS, CDR2 YYNGEE. The CDR3 is 16 residues long. The V end lost 4 bases, the J end lost 5 bases, and 20 bases lay between the germline ends.

With regard to this clonotype: Just one base apart from a much larger clone, this may be a read error. The chain combines TRBV12-3 or TRBV12-4 with TRBJ2-2; D is perhaps TRBD1 or TRBD2 (5 bases each). The CDR3 is made up of 17 amino acids. Deletions cut 4 bases from V and 0 bases from J, with 15 bases between. CDR3 amino acids: CASSSHPGPTNTGELFF. CDR3 nucleotide sequence: TGTGCCAGCAGTTCCCACCCGGGACCAACGAACACCGGGGAGCTGTTTTTT.

The chain carries TRBV27 and TRBJ1-5; D unclear. The germline V gene encodes CDR1 MNHEY and CDR2 SMNVEV (reference sequence). Trimming took 0 bases from V and 5 from J, leaving 8 bases between them. The CDR3 length is 14 residues. This CDR3 reads CASSLSGVYQPQHF. The CDR3 coding sequence is TGTGCCAGCAGTTTATCCGGGGTTTATCAGCCCCAGCATTTT.